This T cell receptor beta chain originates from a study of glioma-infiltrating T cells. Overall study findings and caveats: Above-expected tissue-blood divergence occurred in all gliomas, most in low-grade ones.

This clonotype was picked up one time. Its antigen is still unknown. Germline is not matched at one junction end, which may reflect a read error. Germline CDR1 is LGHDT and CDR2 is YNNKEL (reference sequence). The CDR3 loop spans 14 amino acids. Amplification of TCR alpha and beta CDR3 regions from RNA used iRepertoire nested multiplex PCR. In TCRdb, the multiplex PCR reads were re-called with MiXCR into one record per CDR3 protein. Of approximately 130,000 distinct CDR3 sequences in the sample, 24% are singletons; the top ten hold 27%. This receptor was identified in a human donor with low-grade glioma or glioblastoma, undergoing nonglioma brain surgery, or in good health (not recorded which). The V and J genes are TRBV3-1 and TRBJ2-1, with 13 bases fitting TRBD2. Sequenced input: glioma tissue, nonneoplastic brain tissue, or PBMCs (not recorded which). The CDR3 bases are TGTGCCAGAAGCCAAGGACTAGCGGGGGCCCAGCAGTTCTTC. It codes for CARSQGLAGAQQFF.